The 13 T cell receptor beta chains in this list originate from one sample, sequenced in a study of blood T cell repertoires in COVID-19 (dated by TCRdb to the early 2020s). The library was obtained by the immunoSEQ multiplex PCR assay. The clones in this table, taken by TCRdb from immuneACCESS, are in-frame only. Not every clone is retained; where verified, under half of the shortfall comes from an unresolved V gene, and the cause of the rest is unknown. The sample table shows about 190,000 clones, and 65% to 80% are seen once. The ten largest clonotypes hold around 12% of the sample. Sequencing was performed on peripheral blood. The receptors originated from a woman in her forties or fifties with acute or convalescent COVID-19.

The chain uses TRBV30 and TRBJ2-1; the D gene is possibly TRBD1 (5 bases). Trimming pared 0 bases from V and 4 bases from J, leaving 13 bases between. This CDR3 region has 15 residues. Per the germline V gene, CDR1 is GTSNPN and CDR2 is SVGIG (reference sequence). This CDR3 is CAWSVSTGPYNEQFF. In DNA form, the CDR3 reads TGTGCCTGGAGTGTAAGTACAGGACCGTACAATGAGCAGTTCTTC.

This clone came up a few times. In DNA, the CDR3 is TGTGCCAGCAGCTCAGGGGCATCCTACGAGCAGTACTTC. Amino acid sequence: CASSSGASYEQYF. This chain connects TRBV7-9 to TRBJ2-7, with a weak D call TRBD1 (6 bases). The CDR3 contains 13 residues. The V gene's germline CDR1 is SEHNR and CDR2 FQNEAQ (reference sequence). V was trimmed by 4 bases and J by 1 base, leaving 8 bases between them.

The rearrangement links TRBV28 to TRBJ1-5, with 7 bases identical to TRBD1. The CDR3 has 15 residues. Germline V gene data show CDR1 as MDHEN and CDR2 as SYDVKM. V gave up 6 bases and J gave up 13 bases; unmatched junction bases: 18. CDR3 bases: TGTGCCAGCAGCCCACCGGGACAGCCCACAGAAGGGCAGCATTTT. Amino acid sequence: CASSPPGQPTEGQHF.

The chain uses TRBV7-8 and TRBJ2-1, with 16 nucleotides matching TRBD2. This CDR3 region has 18 residues. Losses at the gene ends were 2 bases for V and 3 bases for J; bases not matched to a gene: 4. Germline V CDR1 and CDR2: SGHVS, FQNEAQ. The DNA for the CDR3 is TGTGCCAGCAGCTTAAGGGGACTAGCGGGAGGGATCTACAATGAGCAGTTCTTC. Amino acids: CASSLRGLAGGIYNEQFF.

This chain links TRBV6-5 with TRBJ2-7; TRBD1 aligns across 7 bases. Trimming cost V 2 bases and J 0 bases; bases outside gene matches: 4. Germline CDR1 reads MNHEY; CDR2 reads SVGAGI. The CDR3 consists of 15 residues. The CDR3 nucleotides read TGTGCCAGCAGTTACCCGACAGGGAGCTCCTACGAGCAGTACTTC. Translating it yields CASSYPTGSSYEQYF.

This chain joins TRBV5-1 and TRBJ2-1; D is uncertain. The V end was cut by 1 base, the J end by 8 bases, with 4 bases between. Germline values: CDR1 SGHRS, CDR2 YFSETQ. CDR3 length: 11 residues. Here the CDR3 DNA reads TGCGCCAGCAGCTTGCATCATGAGCAGTTCTTC. Translating it yields CASSLHHEQFF.

The rearrangement uses TRBV6-6 and TRBJ2-7; possibly TRBD2 for D (5 bases). The CDR3 totals 13 residues. V was shortened by 2 bases and J by 6 bases, with 11 bases between the two germline ends. Germline lookup yields CDR1 MNHNY and CDR2 SVGAGI (reference sequence). As DNA, the CDR3 is TGTGCCAGCAGTTACGGATGGGAGAGCGAGCAGTACTTC. Translated: CASSYGWESEQYF.

This clone has at least ten counts. The V and J genes are TRBV6-6 and TRBJ1-3; D is uncertain. The CDR3 contains 14 residues. Germline CDR1 and CDR2: MNHNY and SVGAGI (reference sequence). With 5 bases removed from V and 0 bases from J, the gap between germline ends came to 8 bases. The CDR3 coding sequence is TGTGCCAGCAGTCCACTAGGCTCTGGAAACACCATATATTTT. As protein: CASSPLGSGNTIYF.

The CDR3, as DNA: TGTGCCAGCATGAGACTCGTCGTAACGTCACCCCTCCACTTT. It encodes CASMRLVVTSPLHF. V and J are TRBV5-8 and TRBJ1-6; D uncertain. Germline assignment: CDR1 SGHTS and CDR2 YDEGEE. The V end was cut by 6 bases, the J end by 10 bases, with 17 bases between. The CDR3 contains 14 residues.

This chain joins TRBV7-8 and TRBJ1-2; 9 nucleotides agree with TRBD1. The CDR3 totals 17 residues. V trimming: 1 base; J trimming: 5 bases; junction bases outside the gene matches: 11. CDR1 SGHVS and CDR2 FQNEAQ come from the germline V gene. CDR3 loop: CASSLGGSGQGYYGYTF. CDR3 DNA: TGTGCCAGCAGCTTAGGGGGGTCGGGACAGGGCTATTATGGCTACACCTTC.

In this sample, this clone turned up a few times. The V call is TRBV6-2 or TRBV6-3, the J call TRBJ2-7; 8 bases fit TRBD1. V lost 6 bases, J lost 2 bases, and 12 bases stayed unmatched. This CDR3 region has 16 residues. Germline CDR1 MNHEY, CDR2 SVGEGT. The chain's CDR3 is CASSDPDRQGTYEQYF. In DNA, the CDR3 is TGTGCCAGCAGCGACCCGGACCGACAGGGGACCTACGAGCAGTACTTC.

The rearrangement uses TRBV5-1 and TRBJ2-3, with D unresolved. The CDR3 is 13 amino acids. The V gene's germline CDR1 is SGHRS and CDR2 YFSETQ. Deletions cut 4 bases from V and 5 bases from J, with 11 bases between. The CDR3 coding sequence is TGCGCCAGCAGCACCCCCGTCGGAGATACGCAGTATTTT. The encoded protein is CASSTPVGDTQYF.

The J gene is TRBJ1-2, the V gene TRBV28; D is perhaps TRBD1 (5 bases). This CDR3 region has 9 residues. The ends were cut back, 10 bases at V and 8 bases at J, with 8 bases in the middle. Germline values: CDR1 MDHEN, CDR2 SYDVKM. In DNA form, the CDR3 reads TGTGCCACAAACAGGGGCTACACCTTC. Its translation: CATNRGYTF.